The clone carrying this T cell receptor beta chain was observed a few times. In the source study's methods: Amplification with reference gene primers provided the estimates of nucleated cell counts. TCRdb's copy holds only in-frame clones and misses some; the assay was immunoSEQ multiplex PCR. V and J calls and clone size come straight from that table; D and trimming were deduced from the DNA. The sample lists about 140,000 clones; over 80% were seen once. From germline, CDR1 is LNHDA and CDR2 SQIVND (reference sequence). V lost 3 bases, J lost 4 bases, and 19 bases lay in between. The CDR3 has 17 amino acids. This specimen belongs to a study of blood T cell repertoires in COVID-19. Study in general: Specimens from acute and convalescent COVID-19 originated in the United States, Italy and Spain. PBMCs, B-cell-depleted T cells, or T cells were the source of the cDNA or gDNA that made up the material.

The sequence was collected from a human donor in a cohort sampled during active COVID-19. Sequences were obtained from peripheral blood. This chain connects TRBV19 to TRBJ1-3; D not certain. The CDR3 DNA reads as TGTGCCAGTAGTATCCAGGTATCATTCTGGGTCGGAAACACCATATATTTT. Translation gives CASSIQVSFWVGNTIYF.